This paragraph covers one T cell receptor (beta chain) sequence. A clone one base away is much larger, so this may be a read error. This record belongs to a study of T cells in Graves' hyperthyroidism and ophthalmopathy. What was amplified from RNA transcripts were TCR beta CDR3 regions. HTBI primers were the set used in a first-round RT-PCR of the TCR CDR3. TCRdb re-derived calls from the multiplex PCR reads in MiXCR, one entry per CDR3 protein. Of 700,000 to 950,000 distinct CDR3 sequences in the sample, just over 35% were seen once. Germline CDR1 DFQATT, CDR2 SNEGSKA (reference sequence). The CDR3 sequence is 13 residues long. The V end was cut by 3 bases, the J end by 2 bases, with 11 bases between.

The chain uses TRBV20-1 and TRBJ2-7; D may correspond to TRBD1 or TRBD2 (5 bases each). The material sequenced was blood. The origin of this receptor is a woman in her thirties or forties with Graves' hyperthyroidism. This CDR3 reads CSASRDRTYEQYF. The CDR3 DNA follows: TGCAGTGCTAGCAGGGACCGAACCTACGAGCAGTACTTC.